The sequence of this TCR beta chain was determined in a study of cytomegalovirus exposure and HLA in healthy donors. Study-level background: The study placed approximately 80% of its 398 genotyped donors in the Caucasian-associated ancestry cluster.

PCR was performed using 60 Vbeta and 13 Jbeta primers. The table came from immunoSEQ multiplex PCR; TCRdb's copy has only in-frame clones and leaves some out. The sample lists 150,000 or so clones, roughly four fifths occurring once. General study findings and limits: In a later analysis, most CMV-associated TCR beta chains appeared HLA-restricted. The study listed roughly 150 cytomegalovirus-associated TCR beta chains. Later work showed greater clonal expansion in HLA-associated TCR beta chains than in equally common others.

This CDR3 spans 14 amino acids. In germline, CDR1 is SEHNR, CDR2 FQNEAQ (reference sequence). V lost 1 base, J lost 5 bases, and 12 bases lay in between. This clone was seen only once. Its antigen is undetermined. The sequenced sample was PBMCs. This chain links TRBV7-9 with TRBJ2-7; TRBD2 is a possible D gene (6 bases). The receptor's source is a young man in good health and CMV-seropositive. DNA of the CDR3: TGTGCCAGCAGCTTAGGCGGGGTGGAGAACGAGCAGTACTTC. This sequence encodes CASSLGGVENEQYF. The variable domain in full, completed from reference TRBV7-9 and TRBJ2-7, reads DTGVSQNPRHKITKRGQNVTFRCDPISEHNRLYWYRQTLGQGPEFLTYFQNEAQLEKSRLLSDRFSAERPKGSFSTLEIQRTEQGDSAMYLCASSLGGVENEQYFGPGTRLTVT.